This TCR beta chain was obtained from a study of blood T cell repertoires in COVID-19. Some clones are missing from TCRdb's copy, which holds only in-frame ones; the method was immunoSEQ multiplex PCR. This table has about 12,000 clones, 72% appearing once. The V end lost 3 bases, the J end lost 2 bases, and 10 bases lay between the germline ends. Germline CDR1 and CDR2: KGHSH and LQKENI. The CDR3 contains 14 residues. The chain has TRBV18 and TRBJ1-2; D is undetermined. The TCR comes from a man between 60 and 75 years old with COVID-19, enrolled during active disease. Sample: peripheral blood. This CDR3 is CASSPGRTNYGYTF. The CDR3 DNA reads TGTGCCAGCTCACCGGGCAGAACCAACTATGGCTACACCTTC.